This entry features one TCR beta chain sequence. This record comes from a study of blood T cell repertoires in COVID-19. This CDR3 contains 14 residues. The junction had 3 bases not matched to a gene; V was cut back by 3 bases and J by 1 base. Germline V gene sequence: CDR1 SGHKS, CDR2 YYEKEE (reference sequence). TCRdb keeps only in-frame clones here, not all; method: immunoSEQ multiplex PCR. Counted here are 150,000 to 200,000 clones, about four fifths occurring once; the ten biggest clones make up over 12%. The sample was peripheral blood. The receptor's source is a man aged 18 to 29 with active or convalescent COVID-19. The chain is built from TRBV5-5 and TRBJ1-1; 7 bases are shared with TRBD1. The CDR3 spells CASSYRTGNTEAFF. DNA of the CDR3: TGTGCCAGCAGCTATCGGACAGGGAACACTGAAGCTTTCTTT.